This T cell receptor (beta chain) was identified during a study of human T cells and chemical hapten exposure. Study background: Predominantly women, the patients had alopecia areata, totalis or universalis.

TCRdb fed the RACE reads into MiXCR, producing one record per CDR3 protein. The data show 150,000 to 200,000 distinct CDR3 sequences, with roughly a quarter seen just once and around 2.3% held by the top ten. Time point in this sample: patch test 3, about 24 weeks after DPC sensitization. Treatment in this sample: therapeutic diphenylcyclopropenone sensitization with weekly scalp DPC. The CDR3 loop spans 13 amino acids. V gave up 7 bases and J gave up 5 bases; unmatched junction bases: 7. Per germline, CDR1 MNHEY and CDR2 SMNVEV (reference sequence). The chain combines TRBV27 with TRBJ2-7, with TRBD2 matching 8 bases. The origin of this receptor is a woman aged 18-29 years with alopecia areata. Some clones in this sample may be carry-over from other donors' samples. The sample consisted of whole blood, taken in connection with sensitization to the hapten diphenylcyclopropenone (DPC). The CDR3 nucleotides read TGTGCCAGCACTGCGGGAGGCGCGAACGAGCAGTACTTC. This sequence encodes CASTAGGANEQYF.